Listed below are T cell receptor beta chains from one sample, sequenced in a study of blood T cells in healthy people across ages. A single record per CDR3 protein comes from TCRdb applying MiXCR to the 5' RACE reads. This sample has around 650,000 distinct CDR3 sequences, with roughly two fifths found just once. The specimen sequenced was blood. Receptor source: a man at least 80 years old in good health. Both conserved end residues are part of each CDR3. The D gene is left open where the match is weak. Not every row has a clone size; where given, it reads once, few, many or a size class.

d_call: TRBD1; v_call: TRBV4-2; clone_size: few; j_call: TRBJ1-2; cdr3_nt: TGTGCCAGCAGCCGACAGGGGGAAGGTTACTATGGCTACACCTTC; cdr3_aa: CASSRQGEGYYGYTF
d_call: TRBD1; v_call: TRBV29-1; clone_size: NA; j_call: TRBJ1-2; cdr3_nt: TGCAGCGTTGAAGCCCGAGGACAGGGGAGTGGCTACACCTTC; cdr3_aa: CSVEARGQGSGYTF
d_call: NA; v_call: TRBV20-1; clone_size: NA; j_call: TRBJ1-2; cdr3_nt: TGCAGTGCTAGAGATTTAGAGGGCTATGGCTACACCTTC; cdr3_aa: CSARDLEGYGYTF
d_call: NA; v_call: TRBV6-2/TRBV6-3; clone_size: NA; j_call: TRBJ2-7; cdr3_nt: TGTGCCAGCAGTTACGATGGGGTACGGCTTTACGAGCAGTACTTC; cdr3_aa: CASSYDGVRLYEQYF
d_call: TRBD1; v_call: TRBV28; clone_size: NA; j_call: TRBJ2-1; cdr3_nt: TGTGCCAGTCTTAAATTGACAGGGGGTCGTGATGAGCAGTTCTTC; cdr3_aa: CASLKLTGGRDEQFF
d_call: NA; v_call: TRBV28; clone_size: NA; j_call: TRBJ2-7; cdr3_nt: TGTGCCAGCAGTCAACCAGGGTACGAGCAGTACTTC; cdr3_aa: CASSQPGYEQYF
d_call: NA; v_call: TRBV15; clone_size: few; j_call: TRBJ2-5; cdr3_nt: TGTGCCACCAGCAGAGGACGGGCGGGAGAGACCCAGTACTTC; cdr3_aa: CATSRGRAGETQYF
d_call: TRBD2; v_call: TRBV28; clone_size: NA; j_call: TRBJ2-5; cdr3_nt: TGTGCCACCACTGAGGGGGTAGCGGGAGTTGGTGAGCAGTACTTC; cdr3_aa: CATTEGVAGVGEQYF
d_call: NA; v_call: TRBV6-5; clone_size: NA; j_call: TRBJ1-1; cdr3_nt: TGTGCCAGCAGTTACACTTCGTCGGGGGGGGAAGCTTTCTTT; cdr3_aa: CASSYTSSGGEAFF
d_call: NA; v_call: TRBV20-1; clone_size: NA; j_call: TRBJ1-4; cdr3_nt: TGCAGTGCTAGAGATCCGGCTGAAAAACTGTTTTTT; cdr3_aa: CSARDPAEKLFF
d_call: NA; v_call: TRBV20-1; clone_size: NA; j_call: TRBJ2-1; cdr3_nt: TGCAGTGCTCAAGGGGGAATTGAGCAGTTCTTC; cdr3_aa: CSAQGGIEQFF
d_call: NA; v_call: TRBV10-2; clone_size: NA; j_call: TRBJ2-3; cdr3_nt: TGCGCCAGCAGCTGGACGGGACTCACAGATACGCAGTATTTT; cdr3_aa: CASSWTGLTDTQYF
d_call: TRBD1; v_call: TRBV20-1; clone_size: few; j_call: TRBJ2-3; cdr3_nt: TGCAGTGCTAGTTTACAGGGGGAAACAGATACGCAGTATTTT; cdr3_aa: CSASLQGETDTQYF
d_call: NA; v_call: TRBV11-2; clone_size: NA; j_call: TRBJ2-2; cdr3_nt: TGTGCCAGCAGAAAAGTGGGGGGGCCTGTAGCCGGGGTGCTGTTTTTT; cdr3_aa: CASRKVGGPVAGVLFF
d_call: TRBD1; v_call: TRBV9; clone_size: NA; j_call: TRBJ2-7; cdr3_nt: TGTGCCAGCAGCGCGGGACAGGGCAATACCTACGAGCAGTACTTC; cdr3_aa: CASSAGQGNTYEQYF
d_call: TRBD1; v_call: TRBV27; clone_size: NA; j_call: TRBJ2-4; cdr3_nt: TGTGCCAGCGGGACAGGGGGCTGGGAGCAGTACTTC; cdr3_aa: CASGTGGWEQYF
d_call: NA; v_call: TRBV6-5; clone_size: few; j_call: TRBJ2-3; cdr3_nt: TGTGCCAGCAGTTACGGAAAAGGGGAGCTGACAGATACGCAGTATTTT; cdr3_aa: CASSYGKGELTDTQYF
d_call: TRBD1; v_call: TRBV7-9; clone_size: few; j_call: TRBJ2-4; cdr3_nt: TGTGCCAGCAGCCAGGACAGGGGGTATGACAAAAACATTCAGTACTTC; cdr3_aa: CASSQDRGYDKNIQYF
d_call: NA; v_call: TRBV5-4; clone_size: NA; j_call: TRBJ2-7; cdr3_nt: TGTGCCAGCAGCTTGGTAGCGAGTAGCGAGCAGTACTTC; cdr3_aa: CASSLVASSEQYF
d_call: TRBD2; v_call: TRBV5-1; clone_size: few; j_call: TRBJ2-1; cdr3_nt: TGCGCCAGCAGCTTCGCGCCTAGCGGGGACCCCTTAGATGAGCAGTTCTTC; cdr3_aa: CASSFAPSGDPLDEQFF
d_call: NA; v_call: TRBV7-2; clone_size: NA; j_call: TRBJ2-5; cdr3_nt: TGTGCCAGCAGCCCCCGTGCAAGGAGCGTACAAGAGACCCAGTACTTC; cdr3_aa: CASSPRARSVQETQYF
d_call: NA; v_call: TRBV27; clone_size: NA; j_call: TRBJ1-2; cdr3_nt: TGTGCCAGCACCCAAAACCCCTCGGCCTTGGGGGGCTATGGCTACACCTTC; cdr3_aa: CASTQNPSALGGYGYTF
d_call: NA; v_call: TRBV7-8; clone_size: NA; j_call: TRBJ1-1; cdr3_nt: TGTGCCAGCAGCTTAGTAGGGGAAAGGGCTGAAGCTTTCTTT; cdr3_aa: CASSLVGERAEAFF
d_call: NA; v_call: TRBV4-1; clone_size: few; j_call: TRBJ2-7; cdr3_nt: TGCGCCAGCAGCCTAGCTGACTCCTCCTACGAGCAGTACTTC; cdr3_aa: CASSLADSSYEQYF
d_call: TRBD1; v_call: TRBV12-3/TRBV12-4; clone_size: few; j_call: TRBJ2-3; cdr3_nt: TGTGCCAGCAGGACAGGGTTCGGGGGCACAGATACGCAGTATTTT; cdr3_aa: CASRTGFGGTDTQYF
d_call: NA; v_call: TRBV6-5; clone_size: few; j_call: TRBJ2-7; cdr3_nt: TGTGCCAGCAGTTACTCGAGTCAGGACACGTACGAGCAGTACTTC; cdr3_aa: CASSYSSQDTYEQYF
d_call: TRBD2; v_call: TRBV5-6; clone_size: few; j_call: TRBJ2-1; cdr3_nt: TGTGCCAGCACCCTGAGCCCGACTAGCGTATACAATGAGCAGTTCTTC; cdr3_aa: CASTLSPTSVYNEQFF
d_call: NA; v_call: TRBV24-1; clone_size: few; j_call: TRBJ2-1; cdr3_nt: TGTGCCACCAGTGATACCCCGAATGAGCAGTTCTTC; cdr3_aa: CATSDTPNEQFF
d_call: TRBD1; v_call: TRBV4-1; clone_size: few; j_call: TRBJ1-2; cdr3_nt: TGCGCCAGCAGCACCGGGACAGGGAATTCTAACTATGGCTACACCTTC; cdr3_aa: CASSTGTGNSNYGYTF
d_call: TRBD1; v_call: TRBV12-3/TRBV12-4; clone_size: few; j_call: TRBJ2-5; cdr3_nt: TGTGCCAGCAGTTCCGGGACAGGGGGCGCCCAGACCCAGTACTTC; cdr3_aa: CASSSGTGGAQTQYF
d_call: TRBD1; v_call: TRBV4-3; clone_size: NA; j_call: TRBJ2-3; cdr3_nt: TGCGCCAGCAGCCAGTCCGGGACAGGGGGTACAGATACGCAGTATTTT; cdr3_aa: CASSQSGTGGTDTQYF
d_call: TRBD1; v_call: TRBV4-2; clone_size: few; j_call: TRBJ2-7; cdr3_nt: TGTGCCAGCAGCCAAGATTCACAGACAGGGGAGCAGTACTTC; cdr3_aa: CASSQDSQTGEQYF
d_call: NA; v_call: TRBV5-1; clone_size: NA; j_call: TRBJ1-2; cdr3_nt: TGCGCCAGCAGCTTGCCGACAGACTATGGCTACACCTTC; cdr3_aa: CASSLPTDYGYTF
d_call: NA; v_call: TRBV7-2; clone_size: NA; j_call: TRBJ1-1; cdr3_nt: TGTGCCAGCAGCTCTACAGTGTTGAACACTGAAGCTTTCTTT; cdr3_aa: CASSSTVLNTEAFF
d_call: TRBD1; v_call: TRBV7-9; clone_size: NA; j_call: TRBJ2-7; cdr3_nt: TGTGCCAGCACCCTCGGGACAGGGCTCTACGAGCAGTACTTC; cdr3_aa: CASTLGTGLYEQYF
d_call: NA; v_call: TRBV20-1; clone_size: NA; j_call: TRBJ2-5; cdr3_nt: TGCAGTGCCTCTTCACAAGAGACCCAGTACTTC; cdr3_aa: CSASSQETQYF